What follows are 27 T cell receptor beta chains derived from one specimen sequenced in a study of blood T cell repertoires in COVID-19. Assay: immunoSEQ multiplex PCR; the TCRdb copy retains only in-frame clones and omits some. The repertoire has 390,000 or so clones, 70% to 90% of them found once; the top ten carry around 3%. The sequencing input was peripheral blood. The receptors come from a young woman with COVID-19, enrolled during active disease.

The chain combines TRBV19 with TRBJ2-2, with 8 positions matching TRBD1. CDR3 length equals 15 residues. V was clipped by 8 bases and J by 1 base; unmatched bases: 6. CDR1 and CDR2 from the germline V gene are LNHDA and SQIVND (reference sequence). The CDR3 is CASGTGTGNTGELFF. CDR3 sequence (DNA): TGTGCCAGTGGCACCGGGACAGGGAACACCGGGGAGCTGTTTTTT.

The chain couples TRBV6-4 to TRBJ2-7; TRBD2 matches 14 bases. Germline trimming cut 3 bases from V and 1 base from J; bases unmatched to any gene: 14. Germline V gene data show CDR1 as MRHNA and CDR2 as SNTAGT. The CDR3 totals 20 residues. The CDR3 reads CASSDIIRTSGGFWSYEQYF. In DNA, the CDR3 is TGTGCCAGCAGTGATATAATAAGGACTAGCGGGGGGTTCTGGTCCTACGAGCAGTACTTC.

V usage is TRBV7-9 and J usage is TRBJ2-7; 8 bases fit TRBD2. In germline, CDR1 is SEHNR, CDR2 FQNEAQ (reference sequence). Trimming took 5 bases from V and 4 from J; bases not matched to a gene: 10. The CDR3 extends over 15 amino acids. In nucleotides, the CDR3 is TGTGCCAGCAGCCGTGGTACTAGCGGAATTTACGAGCAGTACGTC. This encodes CASSRGTSGIYEQYV.

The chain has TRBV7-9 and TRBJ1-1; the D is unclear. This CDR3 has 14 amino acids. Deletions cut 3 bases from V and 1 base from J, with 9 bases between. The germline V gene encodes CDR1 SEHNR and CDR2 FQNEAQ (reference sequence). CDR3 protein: CASSFGLGNTEAFF. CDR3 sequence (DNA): TGTGCCAGCAGCTTCGGACTGGGGAACACTGAAGCTTTCTTT.

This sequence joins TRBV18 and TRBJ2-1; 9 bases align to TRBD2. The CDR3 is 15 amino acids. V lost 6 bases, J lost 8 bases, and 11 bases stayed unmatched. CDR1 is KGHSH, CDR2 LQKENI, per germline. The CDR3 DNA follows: TGTGCCAGCTCGCCGGGACTAGCCAAAAGGGATGAGCAGTTCTTC. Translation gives CASSPGLAKRDEQFF. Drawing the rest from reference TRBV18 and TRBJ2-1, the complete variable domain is NAGVMQNPRHLVRRRGQEARLRCSPMKGHSHVYWYRQLPEEGLKFMVYLQKENIIDESGMPKERFSAEFPKEGPSILRIQQVVRGDSAAYFCASSPGLAKRDEQFFGPGTRLTVL.

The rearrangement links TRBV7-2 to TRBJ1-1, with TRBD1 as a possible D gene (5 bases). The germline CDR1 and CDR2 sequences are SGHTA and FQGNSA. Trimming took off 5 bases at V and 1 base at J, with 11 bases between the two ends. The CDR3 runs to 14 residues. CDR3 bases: TGTGCCAGCAGCACCGGACACCAGAACACTGAAGCTTTCTTT. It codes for CASSTGHQNTEAFF.

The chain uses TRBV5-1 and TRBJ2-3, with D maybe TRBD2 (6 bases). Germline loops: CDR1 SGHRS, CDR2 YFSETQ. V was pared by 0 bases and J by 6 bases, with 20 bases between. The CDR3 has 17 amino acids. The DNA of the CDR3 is TGCGCCAGCAGCTTGGCCATTTCATTCGGGGGAAGGGATACGCAGTATTTT. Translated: CASSLAISFGGRDTQYF.

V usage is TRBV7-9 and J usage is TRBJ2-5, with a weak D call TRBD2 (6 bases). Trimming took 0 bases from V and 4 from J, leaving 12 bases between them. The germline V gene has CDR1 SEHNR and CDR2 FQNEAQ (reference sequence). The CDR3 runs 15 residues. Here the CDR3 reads CASSLAGGRGETQYF. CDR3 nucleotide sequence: TGTGCCAGCAGCTTAGCGGGGGGACGTGGAGAGACCCAGTACTTC.

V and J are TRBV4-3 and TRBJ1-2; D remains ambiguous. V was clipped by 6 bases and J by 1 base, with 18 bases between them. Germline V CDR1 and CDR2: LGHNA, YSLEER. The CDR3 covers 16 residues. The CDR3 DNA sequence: TGCGCCAGCAGTCAACGTTTAGTCACAGATAACTATGGCTACACCTTC. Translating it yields CASSQRLVTDNYGYTF.

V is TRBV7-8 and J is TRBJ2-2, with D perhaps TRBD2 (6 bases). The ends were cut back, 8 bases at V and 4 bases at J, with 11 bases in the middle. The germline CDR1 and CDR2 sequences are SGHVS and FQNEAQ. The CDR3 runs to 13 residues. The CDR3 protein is CASRDSSTGELFF. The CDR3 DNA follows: TGTGCCAGCCGGGACTCGAGCACCGGGGAGCTGTTTTTT.

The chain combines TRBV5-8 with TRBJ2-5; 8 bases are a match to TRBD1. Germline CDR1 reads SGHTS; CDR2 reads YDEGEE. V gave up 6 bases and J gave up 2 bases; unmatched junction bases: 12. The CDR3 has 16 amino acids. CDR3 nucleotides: TGTGCCAGCACCCTGGGACAGGCATACTTACAAGAGACCCAGTACTTC. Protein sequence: CASTLGQAYLQETQYF.

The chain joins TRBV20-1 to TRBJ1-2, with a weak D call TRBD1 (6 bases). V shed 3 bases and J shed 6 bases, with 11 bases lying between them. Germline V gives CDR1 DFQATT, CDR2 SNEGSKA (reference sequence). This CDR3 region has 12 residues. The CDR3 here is CSASARDNGYTF. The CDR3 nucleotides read TGCAGTGCTAGTGCCCGGGACAATGGCTACACCTTC.

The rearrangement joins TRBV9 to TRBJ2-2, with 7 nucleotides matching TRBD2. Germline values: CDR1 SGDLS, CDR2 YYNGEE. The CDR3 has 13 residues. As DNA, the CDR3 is TGTGTGTCAGGGAGCGGGAAATCCGGGGAGCTGTTTTTT. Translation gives CVSGSGKSGELFF.

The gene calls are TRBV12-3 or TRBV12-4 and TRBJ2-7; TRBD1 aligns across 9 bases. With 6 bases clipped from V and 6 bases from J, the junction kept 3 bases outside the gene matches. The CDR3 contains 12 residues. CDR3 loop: CASSPDRGEQYF. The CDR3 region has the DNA TGTGCCAGCAGCCCGGACAGGGGCGAGCAGTACTTC.

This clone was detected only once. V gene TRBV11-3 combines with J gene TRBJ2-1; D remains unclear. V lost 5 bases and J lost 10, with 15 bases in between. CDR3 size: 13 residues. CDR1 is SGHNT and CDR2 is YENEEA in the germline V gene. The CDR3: CASSPGPFGEQFF. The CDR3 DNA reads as TGTGCCAGCAGCCCCGGCCCCTTCGGGGAGCAGTTCTTC.

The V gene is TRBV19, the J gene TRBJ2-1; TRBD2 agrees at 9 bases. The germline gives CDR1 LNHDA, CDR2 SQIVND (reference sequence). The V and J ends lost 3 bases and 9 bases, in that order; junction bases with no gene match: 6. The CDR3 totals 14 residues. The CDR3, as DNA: TGTGCCAGTAGTATGAGGGCGGGAGGGGGTGAGCAGTTCTTC. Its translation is CASSMRAGGGEQFF. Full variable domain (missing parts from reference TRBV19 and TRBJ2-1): DGGITQSPKYLFRKEGQNVTLSCEQNLNHDAMYWYRQDPGQGLRLIYYSQIVNDFQKGDIAEGYSVSREKKESFPLTVTSAQKNPTAFYLCASSMRAGGGEQFFGPGTRLTVL.

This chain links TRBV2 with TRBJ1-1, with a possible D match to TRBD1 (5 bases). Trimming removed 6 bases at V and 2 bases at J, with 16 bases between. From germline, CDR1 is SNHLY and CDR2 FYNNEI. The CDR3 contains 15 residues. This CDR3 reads CASRPGHPTNTEAFF. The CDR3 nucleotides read TGTGCCAGCAGACCCGGACACCCTACAAACACTGAAGCTTTCTTT.

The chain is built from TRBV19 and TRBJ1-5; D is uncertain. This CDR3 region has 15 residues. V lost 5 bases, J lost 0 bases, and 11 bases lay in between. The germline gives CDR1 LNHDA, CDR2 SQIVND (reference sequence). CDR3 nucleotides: TGTGCCAGTAGTCTCCAGTCAGATAGCAATCAGCCCCAGCATTTT. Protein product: CASSLQSDSNQPQHF.

CDR3 region: CASSFAGGNQPQHF. The CDR3, as DNA: TGTGCCAGCAGCTTCGCAGGGGGCAATCAGCCCCAGCATTTT. The chain employs TRBV6-6 and TRBJ1-5; D possibly corresponds to TRBD1 (6 bases). The CDR3 spans 14 residues. The germline CDR1 and CDR2 sequences are MNHNY and SVGAGI (reference sequence). V gave up 6 bases and J gave up 2 bases, with 11 bases separating them.

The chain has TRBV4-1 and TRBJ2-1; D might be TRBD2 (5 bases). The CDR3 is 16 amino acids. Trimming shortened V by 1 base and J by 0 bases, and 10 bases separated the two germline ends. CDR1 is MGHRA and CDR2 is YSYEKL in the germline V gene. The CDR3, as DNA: TGCGCCAGCAGCCAAGTTTCGGGGAGCTCCTACAATGAGCAGTTCTTC. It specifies CASSQVSGSSYNEQFF.

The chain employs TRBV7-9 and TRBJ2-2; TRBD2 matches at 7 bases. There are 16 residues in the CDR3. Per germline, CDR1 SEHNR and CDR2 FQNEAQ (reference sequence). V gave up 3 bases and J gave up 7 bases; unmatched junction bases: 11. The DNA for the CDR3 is TGTGCCAGCAGCTTCCCGGGCGGCGGGAGTGGCGGGGAGCTGTTTTTT. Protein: CASSFPGGGSGGELFF.

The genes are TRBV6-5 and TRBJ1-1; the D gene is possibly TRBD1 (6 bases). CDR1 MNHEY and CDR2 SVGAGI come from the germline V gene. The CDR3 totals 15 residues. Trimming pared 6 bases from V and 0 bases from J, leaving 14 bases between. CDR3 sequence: CASSRQAPMNTEAFF. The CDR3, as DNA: TGTGCCAGCAGCAGACAGGCCCCTATGAACACTGAAGCTTTCTTT.

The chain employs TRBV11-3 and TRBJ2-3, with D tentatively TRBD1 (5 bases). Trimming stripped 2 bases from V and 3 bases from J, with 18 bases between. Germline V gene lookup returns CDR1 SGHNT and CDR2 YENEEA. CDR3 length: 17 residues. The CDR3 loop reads CASSLSKGRYGTDTQYF. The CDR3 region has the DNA TGTGCCAGCAGCTTATCTAAGGGGCGATATGGGACAGATACGCAGTATTTT. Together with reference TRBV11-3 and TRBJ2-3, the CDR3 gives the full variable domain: EAGVVQSPRYKIIEKKQPVAFWCNPISGHNTLYWYLQNLGQGPELLIRYENEEAVDDSQLPKDRFSAERLKGVDSTLKIQPAELGDSAVYLCASSLSKGRYGTDTQYFGPGTRLTVL.

This CDR3 is CASSVAGGPGETQYF. The CDR3 DNA sequence: TGTGCCAGCAGCGTAGCGGGGGGGCCGGGAGAGACCCAGTACTTC. The rearrangement links TRBV9 to TRBJ2-5; 8 bases agree with TRBD2. Trimming at V came to 0 bases and at J to 4 bases, leaving 5 bases not matched to a gene. The CDR3 spans 15 residues. The germline V gene encodes CDR1 SGDLS and CDR2 YYNGEE. Filled out from reference TRBV9 and TRBJ2-5, the complete variable domain reads DSGVTQTPKHLITATGQRVTLRCSPRSGDLSVYWYQQSLDQGLQFLIQYYNGEERAKGNILERFSAQQFPDLHSELNLSSLELGDSALYFCASSVAGGPGETQYFGPGTRLLVL.

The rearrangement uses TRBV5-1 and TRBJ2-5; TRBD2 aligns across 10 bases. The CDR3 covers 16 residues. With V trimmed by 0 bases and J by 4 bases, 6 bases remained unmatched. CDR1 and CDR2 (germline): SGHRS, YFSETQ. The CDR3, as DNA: TGCGCCAGCAGCTTGGAAGCGGGGGGGCCGTTAGAGACCCAGTACTTC. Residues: CASSLEAGGPLETQYF.

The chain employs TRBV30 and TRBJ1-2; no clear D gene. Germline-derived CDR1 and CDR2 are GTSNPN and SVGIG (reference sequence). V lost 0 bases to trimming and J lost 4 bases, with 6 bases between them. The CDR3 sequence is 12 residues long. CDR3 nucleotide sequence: TGTGCCTGGAGTGTGGCAGGCTATGGCTACACCTTC. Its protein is CAWSVAGYGYTF.

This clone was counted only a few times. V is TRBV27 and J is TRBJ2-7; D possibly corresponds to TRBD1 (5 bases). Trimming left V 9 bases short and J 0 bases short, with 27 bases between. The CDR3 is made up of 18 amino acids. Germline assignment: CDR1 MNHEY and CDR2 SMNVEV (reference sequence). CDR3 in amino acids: CARHSLKVGVEHSYEQYV. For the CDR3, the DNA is TGTGCCAGACACTCCCTCAAAGTAGGGGTAGAGCACTCCTACGAGCAGTACGTC.